What follows describes a single T cell receptor (beta chain). Its antigen is not identified. This sample was taken from a study of cytomegalovirus exposure and HLA in healthy donors. Study-level background: The use of the same platform for the 90 to 150 validation repertoires and the approximately 690 first-cohort repertoires was reported by a later analysis. Points from the study as a whole: In vitro testing confirmed a few CMV-associated chains as specific for CMV antigens. There were 160 or so TCR beta chains listed as cytomegalovirus-associated.

Here immunoSEQ multiplex PCR was the method, and the copy in TCRdb shows in-frame clones only, minus some. The sample lists over 200,000 clones, around 88% occurring once. Sequencing used PBMCs. This TCR was sampled from a woman aged 18-29 years in good health and CMV-seronegative.

CDR3 in DNA: TGTGCCAGCAGCCTCTCTCTTGGCGGGGCCAATCAGCCCCAGCATTTT. Its protein is CASSLSLGGANQPQHF. V and J are TRBV7-9 and TRBJ1-5; D might be TRBD1 (5 bases). Trimming removed 5 bases at V and 3 bases at J, with 17 bases between. CDR3 length: 16 residues. Germline V lookup: CDR1 SEHNR, CDR2 FQNEAQ (reference sequence).